The clone carrying this TCR beta chain was seen a few times. As yet, its antigen is unknown. One end of the junction fails to match germline, which may point to a read error. Researchers ran the PCR with 60 Vbeta and 13 Jbeta primers. The repertoire was sequenced with immunoSEQ multiplex PCR; TCRdb's copy has only in-frame clones and lacks some. This table has 100,000 or so clones, about 74% appearing once. The data stem from a study of cytomegalovirus exposure and HLA in healthy donors. Findings of the study overall: With later analysis, a missense DCLRE1C variant became linked to TCR beta V- and J-gene trimming. TCR beta V segments were, for the most part, productive about 87% or about 30% of the time in an earlier analysis.

The CDR3 spans 15 residues. Germline loops: CDR1 MDHEN, CDR2 SYDVKM. The TCR originated in a male donor in good health and CMV-seropositive. Sequencing was done on a sample of PBMCs. The genes are TRBV28 and TRBJ1-5; 11 nucleotides agree with TRBD1. CDR3 DNA: TGTGCAAGCAGTTTAGGGACAGGGGGAAATCAGCCCCAGCATTTT. The encoded protein is CASSLGTGGNQPQHF.